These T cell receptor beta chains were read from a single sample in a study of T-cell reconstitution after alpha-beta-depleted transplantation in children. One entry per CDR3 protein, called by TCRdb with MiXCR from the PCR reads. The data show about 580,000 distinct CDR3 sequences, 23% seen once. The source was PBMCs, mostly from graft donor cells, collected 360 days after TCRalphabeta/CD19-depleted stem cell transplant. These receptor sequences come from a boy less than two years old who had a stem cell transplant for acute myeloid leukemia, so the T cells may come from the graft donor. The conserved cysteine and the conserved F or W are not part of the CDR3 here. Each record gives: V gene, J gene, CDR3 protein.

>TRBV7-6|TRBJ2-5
ASSLPRPWGTQY
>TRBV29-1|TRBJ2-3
SVAQITRSPDTQY
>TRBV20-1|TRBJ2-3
SVTLRGGRTDTQY
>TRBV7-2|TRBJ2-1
ASSTTGGAHNEQF
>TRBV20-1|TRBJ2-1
SARDPRSRGQGGAYNEQF
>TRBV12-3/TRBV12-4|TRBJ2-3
ASSARDLSTDTQY
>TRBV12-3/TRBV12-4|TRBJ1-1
ASRFFSGEAF
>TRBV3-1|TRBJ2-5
ASEANQETQY
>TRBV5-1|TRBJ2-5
ASSLEGVYQETQY
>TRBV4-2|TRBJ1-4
ASRIRQGGEKLF
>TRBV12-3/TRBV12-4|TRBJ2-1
ASSLSWSGGALYNEQF
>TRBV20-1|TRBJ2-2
SADKAGELF
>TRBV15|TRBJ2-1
ATAGGHINEQF
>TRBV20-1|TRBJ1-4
SARDLEGPATNEKLF
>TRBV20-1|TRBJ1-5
SAREGLSNQPQH
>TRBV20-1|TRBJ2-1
SASIYNEQF
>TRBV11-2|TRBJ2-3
ASSLFASAFTDTQY
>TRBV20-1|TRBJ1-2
SALAYVHGYT
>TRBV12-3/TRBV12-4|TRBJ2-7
ASSLYSQSSYEQY
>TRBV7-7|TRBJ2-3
ASSSGQGSLDTQY
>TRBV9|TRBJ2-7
ASSVGHLGGQY
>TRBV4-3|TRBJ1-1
ASRWERNTEAF
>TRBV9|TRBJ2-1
ASSVVGGGAFNEQF
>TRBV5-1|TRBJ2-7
ASSRIGTSGGEQY
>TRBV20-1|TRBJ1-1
SARDSPGTTEAF
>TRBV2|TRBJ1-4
ASSEARDRVNEKLF
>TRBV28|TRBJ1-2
ASSQDRGSPGYT
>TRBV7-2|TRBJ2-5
ASSLTGAQETQY
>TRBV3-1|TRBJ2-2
ASSLFDRNTGELF
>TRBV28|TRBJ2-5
ASNFGFETQY
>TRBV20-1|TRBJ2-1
SARDGSRGGRNEQF
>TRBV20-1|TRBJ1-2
SARSPGFGYT
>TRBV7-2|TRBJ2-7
ASSLGAGASYEQY
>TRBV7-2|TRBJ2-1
ASSLPREDSSNEQF
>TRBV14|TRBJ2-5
ASSQERGQEETQY
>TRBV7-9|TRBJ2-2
ASTAVPRELF
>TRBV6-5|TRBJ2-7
ASSHGQGGGSYEQY
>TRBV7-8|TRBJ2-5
ASSLRIETQY
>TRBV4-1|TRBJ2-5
ASTAAGTKETQY
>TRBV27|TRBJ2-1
ASSLPPGEAVNEQF
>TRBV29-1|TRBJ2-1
SVVFWSSGQGAWEQF
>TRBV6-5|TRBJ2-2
ASSYAYKGLGELF
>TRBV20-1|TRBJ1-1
SAKPSRTGGTAEAF
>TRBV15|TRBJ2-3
ATSRDRSGGADTQY
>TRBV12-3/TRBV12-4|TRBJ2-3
ASRHRTSDPTQY
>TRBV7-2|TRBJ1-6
ASSLPRVDEPLH
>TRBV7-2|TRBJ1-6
ASSLAGSPLH
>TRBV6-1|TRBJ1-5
ASRTDRLGPQH
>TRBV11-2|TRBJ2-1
AISRDRNNEQF
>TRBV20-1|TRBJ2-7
SARFQGAYEQY
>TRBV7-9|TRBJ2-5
ASSPDGQETQY
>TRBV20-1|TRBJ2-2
SAHGGENANTGELF
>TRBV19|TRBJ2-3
ASSSTVSTETQY
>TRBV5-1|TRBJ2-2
ASSLVTPGELF
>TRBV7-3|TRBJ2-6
ASSLGQLGSGANVLT